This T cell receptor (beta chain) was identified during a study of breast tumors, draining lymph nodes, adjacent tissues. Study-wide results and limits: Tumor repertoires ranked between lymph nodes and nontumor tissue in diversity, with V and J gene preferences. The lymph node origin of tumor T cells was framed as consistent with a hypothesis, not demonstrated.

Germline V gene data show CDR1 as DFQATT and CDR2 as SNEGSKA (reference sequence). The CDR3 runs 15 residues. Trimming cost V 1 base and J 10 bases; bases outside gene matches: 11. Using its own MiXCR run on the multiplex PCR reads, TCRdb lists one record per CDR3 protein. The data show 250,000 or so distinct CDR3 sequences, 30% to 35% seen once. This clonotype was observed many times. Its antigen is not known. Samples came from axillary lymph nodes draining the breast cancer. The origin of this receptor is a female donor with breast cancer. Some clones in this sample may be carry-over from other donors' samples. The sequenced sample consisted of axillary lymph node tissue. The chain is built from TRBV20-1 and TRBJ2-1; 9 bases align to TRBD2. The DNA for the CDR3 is TGCAGTGCTAGAGGGGAAGGCGGGAGGGCACAGGAGCAGTTCTTC. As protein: CSARGEGGRAQEQFF.